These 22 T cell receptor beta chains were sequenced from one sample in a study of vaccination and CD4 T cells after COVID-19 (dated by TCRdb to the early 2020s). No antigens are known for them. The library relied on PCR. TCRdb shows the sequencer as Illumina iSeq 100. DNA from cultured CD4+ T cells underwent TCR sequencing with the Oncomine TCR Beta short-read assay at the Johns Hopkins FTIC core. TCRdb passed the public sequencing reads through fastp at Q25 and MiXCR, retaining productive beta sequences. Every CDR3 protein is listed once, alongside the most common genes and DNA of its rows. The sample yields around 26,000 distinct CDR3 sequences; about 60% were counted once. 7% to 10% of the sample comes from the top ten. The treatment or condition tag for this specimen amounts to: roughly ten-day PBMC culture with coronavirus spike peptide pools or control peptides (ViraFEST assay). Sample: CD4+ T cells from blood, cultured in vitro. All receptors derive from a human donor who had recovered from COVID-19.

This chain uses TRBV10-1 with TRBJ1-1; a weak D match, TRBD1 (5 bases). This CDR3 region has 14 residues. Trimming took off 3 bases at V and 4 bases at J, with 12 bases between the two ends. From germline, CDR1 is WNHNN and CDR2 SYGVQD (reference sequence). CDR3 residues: CASSDGGWGTEAFF. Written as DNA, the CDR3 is TGCGCCAGCAGTGACGGGGGTTGGGGCACTGAAGCTTTCTTT.

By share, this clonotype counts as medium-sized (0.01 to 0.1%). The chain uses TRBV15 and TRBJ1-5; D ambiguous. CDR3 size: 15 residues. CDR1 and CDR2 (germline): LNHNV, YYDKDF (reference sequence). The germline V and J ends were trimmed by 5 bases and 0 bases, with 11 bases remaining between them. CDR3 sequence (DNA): TGTGCCACCAGCCTACCGTGGGATAGCAATCAGCCCCAGCATTTT. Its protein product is CATSLPWDSNQPQHF.

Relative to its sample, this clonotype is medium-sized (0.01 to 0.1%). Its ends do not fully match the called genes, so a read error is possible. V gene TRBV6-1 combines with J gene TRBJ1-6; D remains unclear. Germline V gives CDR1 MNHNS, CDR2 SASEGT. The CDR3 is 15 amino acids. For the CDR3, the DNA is TGTGCCAGCACCCTTCGTCGGGATTATAGTTCACCCCTCCACTTT. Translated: CASTLRRDYSSPLHF.

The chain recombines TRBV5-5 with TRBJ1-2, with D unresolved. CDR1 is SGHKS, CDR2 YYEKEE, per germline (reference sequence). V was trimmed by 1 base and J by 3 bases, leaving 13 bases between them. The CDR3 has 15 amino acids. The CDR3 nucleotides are TGTGCCAGCAGCTTGCGGCCAGAACCGCACTATGGCTACACCTTC. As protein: CASSLRPEPHYGYTF.

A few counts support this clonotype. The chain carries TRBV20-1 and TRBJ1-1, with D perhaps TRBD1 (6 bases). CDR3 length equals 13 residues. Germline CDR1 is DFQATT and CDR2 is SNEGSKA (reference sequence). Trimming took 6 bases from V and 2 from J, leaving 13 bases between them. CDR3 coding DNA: TGCAGTGCAAGACAGGCCCGAAACACTGAAGCTTTCTTT. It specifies CSARQARNTEAFF.

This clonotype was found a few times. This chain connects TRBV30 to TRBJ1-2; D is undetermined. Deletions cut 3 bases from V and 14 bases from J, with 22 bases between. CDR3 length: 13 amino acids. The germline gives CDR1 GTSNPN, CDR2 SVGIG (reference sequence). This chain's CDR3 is CAWRLVSPLTMTF. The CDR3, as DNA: TGTGCCTGGAGGTTGGTCAGCCCGCTTACTATGACCTTC. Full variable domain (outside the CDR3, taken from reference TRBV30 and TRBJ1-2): SQTIHQWPATLVQPVGSPLSLECTVEGTSNPNLYWYRQAAGRGLQLLFYSVGIGQISSEVPQNLSASRPQDRQFILSSKKLLLSDSGFYLCAWRLVSPLTMTFGSGTRLTVV.

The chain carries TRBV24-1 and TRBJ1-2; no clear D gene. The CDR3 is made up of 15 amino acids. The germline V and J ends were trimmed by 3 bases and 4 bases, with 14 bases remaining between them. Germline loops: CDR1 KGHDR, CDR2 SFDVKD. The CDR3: CATSDAGPGLYGYTF. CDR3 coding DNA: TGTGCCACCAGTGATGCGGGTCCCGGGCTCTATGGCTACACCTTC.

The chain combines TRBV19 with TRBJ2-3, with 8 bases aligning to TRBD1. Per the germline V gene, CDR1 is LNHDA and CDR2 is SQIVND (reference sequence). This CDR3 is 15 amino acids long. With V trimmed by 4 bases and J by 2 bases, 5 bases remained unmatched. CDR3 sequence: CASSKGTGITDTQYF. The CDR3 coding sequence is TGTGCCAGTAGTAAGGGGACAGGAATCACAGATACGCAGTATTTT.

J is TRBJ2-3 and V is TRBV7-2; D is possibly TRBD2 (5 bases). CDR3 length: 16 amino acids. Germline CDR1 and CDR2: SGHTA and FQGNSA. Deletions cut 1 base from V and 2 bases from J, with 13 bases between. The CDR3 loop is CASSLGGGGYTDTQYF. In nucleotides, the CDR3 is TGTGCCAGCAGCTTAGGCGGAGGAGGATACACAGATACGCAGTATTTT. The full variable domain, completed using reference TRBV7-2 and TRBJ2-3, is GAGVSQSPSNKVTEKGKDVELRCDPISGHTALYWYRQSLGQGLEFLIYFQGNSAPDKSGLPSDRFSAERTGGSVSTLTIQRTQQEDSAVYLCASSLGGGGYTDTQYFGPGTRLTVL.

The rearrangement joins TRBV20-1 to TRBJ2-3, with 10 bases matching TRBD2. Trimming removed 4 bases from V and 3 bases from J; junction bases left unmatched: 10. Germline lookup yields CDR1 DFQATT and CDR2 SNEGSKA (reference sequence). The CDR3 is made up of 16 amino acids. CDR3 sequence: CSAKTSGRAMTDTQYF. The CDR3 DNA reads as TGCAGTGCTAAAACCAGCGGGAGGGCCATGACAGATACGCAGTATTTT.

CDR3 residues: CASGRRANSYEQYF. Here the CDR3 DNA reads TGTGCCAGCGGCAGGCGGGCAAATTCCTACGAGCAGTACTTC. The chain joins TRBV2 to TRBJ2-7; perhaps TRBD2 as D (5 bases). Germline CDR1 SNHLY, CDR2 FYNNEI. CDR3 length equals 14 residues. V lost 8 bases to trimming and J lost 1 base, with 15 bases between them.

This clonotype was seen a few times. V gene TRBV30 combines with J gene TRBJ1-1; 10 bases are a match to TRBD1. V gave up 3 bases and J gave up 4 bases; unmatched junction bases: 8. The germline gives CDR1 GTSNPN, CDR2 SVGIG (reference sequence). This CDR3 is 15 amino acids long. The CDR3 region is CAWRIRQGAGTEAFF. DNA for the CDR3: TGTGCCTGGAGGATCCGACAGGGGGCGGGCACTGAAGCTTTCTTT.

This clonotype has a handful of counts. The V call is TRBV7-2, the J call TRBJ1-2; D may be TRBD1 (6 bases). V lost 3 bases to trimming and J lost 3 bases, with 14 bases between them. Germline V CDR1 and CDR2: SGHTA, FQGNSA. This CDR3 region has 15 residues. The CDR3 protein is CASSFIDRNHYGYTF. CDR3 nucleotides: TGTGCCAGCAGCTTCATCGACAGGAACCACTATGGCTACACCTTC. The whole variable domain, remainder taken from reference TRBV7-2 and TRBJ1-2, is GAGVSQSPSNKVTEKGKDVELRCDPISGHTALYWYRQSLGQGLEFLIYFQGNSAPDKSGLPSDRFSAERTGGSVSTLTIQRTQQEDSAVYLCASSFIDRNHYGYTFGSGTRLTVV.

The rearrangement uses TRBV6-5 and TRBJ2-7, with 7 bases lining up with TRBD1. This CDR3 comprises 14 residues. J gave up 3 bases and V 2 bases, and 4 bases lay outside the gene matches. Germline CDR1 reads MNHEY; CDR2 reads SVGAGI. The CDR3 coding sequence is TGTGCCAGCAGTTACGAGGGGGCTGTCTACGAGCAGTACTTC. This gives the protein CASSYEGAVYEQYF.

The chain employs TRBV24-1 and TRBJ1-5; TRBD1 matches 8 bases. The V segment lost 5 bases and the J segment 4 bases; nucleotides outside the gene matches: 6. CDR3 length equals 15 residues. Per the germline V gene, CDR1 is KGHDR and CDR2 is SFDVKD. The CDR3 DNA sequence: TGTGCCACCAGTGGCCGACAGGGGACGAATCAGCCCCAGCATTTT. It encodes CATSGRQGTNQPQHF.

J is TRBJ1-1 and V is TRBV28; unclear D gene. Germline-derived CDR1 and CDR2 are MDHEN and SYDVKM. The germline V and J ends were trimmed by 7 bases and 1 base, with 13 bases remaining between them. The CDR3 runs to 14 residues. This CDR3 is CASTEGGQNTEAFF. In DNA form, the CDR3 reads TGTGCCAGCACAGAAGGAGGTCAGAACACTGAAGCTTTCTTT.

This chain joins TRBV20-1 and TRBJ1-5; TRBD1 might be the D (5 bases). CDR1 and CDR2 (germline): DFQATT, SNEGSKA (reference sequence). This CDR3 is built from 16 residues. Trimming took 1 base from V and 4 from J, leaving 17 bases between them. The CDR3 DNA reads TGCAGTGCTAGAGCCGAGGGGAGAAATCGAAATCAGCCCCAGCATTTT. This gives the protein CSARAEGRNRNQPQHF.

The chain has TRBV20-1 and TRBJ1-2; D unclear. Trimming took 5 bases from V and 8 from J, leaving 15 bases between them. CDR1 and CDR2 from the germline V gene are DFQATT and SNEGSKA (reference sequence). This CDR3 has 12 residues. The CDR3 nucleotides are TGCAGTGCTGGAGGTAGGGTGATCGGCTACACCTTC. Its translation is CSAGGRVIGYTF.

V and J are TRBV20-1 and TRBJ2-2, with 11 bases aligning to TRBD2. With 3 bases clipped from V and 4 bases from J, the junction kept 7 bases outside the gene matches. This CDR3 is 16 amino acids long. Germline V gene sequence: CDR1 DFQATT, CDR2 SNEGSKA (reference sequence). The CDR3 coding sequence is TGCAGTGCTAGCCTAGCGGGAGGTGGGGGCACCGGGGAGCTGTTTTTT. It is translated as CSASLAGGGGTGELFF.

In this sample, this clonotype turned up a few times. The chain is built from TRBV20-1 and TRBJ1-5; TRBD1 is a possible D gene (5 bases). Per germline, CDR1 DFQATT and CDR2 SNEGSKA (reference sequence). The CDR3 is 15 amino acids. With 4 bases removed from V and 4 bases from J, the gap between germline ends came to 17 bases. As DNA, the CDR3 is TGCAGTGCTATAAACCCGGGACGGAAAAATCAGCCCCAGCATTTT. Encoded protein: CSAINPGRKNQPQHF.

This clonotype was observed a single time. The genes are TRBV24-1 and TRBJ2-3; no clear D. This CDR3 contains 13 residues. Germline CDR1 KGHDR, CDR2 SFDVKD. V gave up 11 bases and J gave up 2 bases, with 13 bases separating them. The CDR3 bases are TGTGCCAGCAGCTCCACCTTCACAGATACGCAGTATTTT. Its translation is CASSSTFTDTQYF.

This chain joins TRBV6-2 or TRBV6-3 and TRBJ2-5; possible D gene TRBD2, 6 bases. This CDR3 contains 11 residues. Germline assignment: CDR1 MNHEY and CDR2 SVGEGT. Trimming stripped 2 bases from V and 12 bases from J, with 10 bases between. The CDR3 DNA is TGTGCCAGCAGTTACGTGGGGACTGAGTACTTC. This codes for CASSYVGTEYF.